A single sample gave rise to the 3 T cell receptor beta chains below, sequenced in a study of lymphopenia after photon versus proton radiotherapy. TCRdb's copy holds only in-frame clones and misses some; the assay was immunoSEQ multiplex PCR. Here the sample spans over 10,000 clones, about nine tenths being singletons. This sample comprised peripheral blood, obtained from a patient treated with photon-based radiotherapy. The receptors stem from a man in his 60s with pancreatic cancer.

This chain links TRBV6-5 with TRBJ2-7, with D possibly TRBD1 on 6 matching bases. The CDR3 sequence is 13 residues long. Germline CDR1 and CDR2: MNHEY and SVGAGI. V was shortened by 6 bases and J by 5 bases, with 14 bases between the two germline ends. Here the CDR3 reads CASRDRSRDEQYF. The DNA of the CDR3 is TGTGCCAGCAGAGACAGGAGTAGGGACGAGCAGTACTTC.

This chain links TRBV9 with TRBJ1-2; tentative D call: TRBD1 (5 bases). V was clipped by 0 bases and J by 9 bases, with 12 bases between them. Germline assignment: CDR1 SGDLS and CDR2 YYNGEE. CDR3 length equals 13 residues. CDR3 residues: CASSVEATESYTF. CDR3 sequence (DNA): TGTGCCAGCAGCGTAGAGGCGACAGAAAGCTACACCTTC.

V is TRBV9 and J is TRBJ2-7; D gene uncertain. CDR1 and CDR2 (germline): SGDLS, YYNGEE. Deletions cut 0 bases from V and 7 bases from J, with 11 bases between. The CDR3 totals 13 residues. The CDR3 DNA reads TGTGCCAGCAGCGTAGAGGAATGGGGAGAGCAGTACTTC. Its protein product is CASSVEEWGEQYF.